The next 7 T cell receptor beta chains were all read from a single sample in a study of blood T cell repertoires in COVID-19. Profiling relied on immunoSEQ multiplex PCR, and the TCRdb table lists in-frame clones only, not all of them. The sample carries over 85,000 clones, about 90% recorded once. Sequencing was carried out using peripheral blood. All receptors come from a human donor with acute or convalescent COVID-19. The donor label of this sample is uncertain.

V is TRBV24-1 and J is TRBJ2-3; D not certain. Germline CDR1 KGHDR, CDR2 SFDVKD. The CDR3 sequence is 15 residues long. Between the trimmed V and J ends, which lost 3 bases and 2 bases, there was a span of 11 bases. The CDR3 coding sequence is TGTGCCACCAGTGATCCTGAGGTCGTCACAGATACGCAGTATTTT. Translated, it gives CATSDPEVVTDTQYF.

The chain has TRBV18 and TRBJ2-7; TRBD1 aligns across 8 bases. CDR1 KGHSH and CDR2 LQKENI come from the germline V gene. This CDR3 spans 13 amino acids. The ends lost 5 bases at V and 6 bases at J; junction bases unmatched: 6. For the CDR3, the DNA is TGTGCCAGCTCAGTTGGACAGGGCGGCGAGCAGTACTTC. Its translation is CASSVGQGGEQYF.

The CDR3 region has the DNA TGTGCCAGCAGTTACTCGACAGGAAATAATTCACCCCTCCACTTT. It translates to CASSYSTGNNSPLHF. V and J are TRBV6-5 and TRBJ1-6; D might be TRBD1 (6 bases). The CDR3 loop spans 15 amino acids. The V gene lost 0 bases and the J gene lost 5 bases, with 8 bases spanning the gap. Germline values: CDR1 MNHEY, CDR2 SVGAGI.

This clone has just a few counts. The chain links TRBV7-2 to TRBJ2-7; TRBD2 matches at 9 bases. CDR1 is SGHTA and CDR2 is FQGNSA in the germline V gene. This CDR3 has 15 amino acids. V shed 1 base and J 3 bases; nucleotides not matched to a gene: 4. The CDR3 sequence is CASSLGRTSVYEQYF. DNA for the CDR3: TGTGCCAGCAGCTTAGGTAGGACTAGCGTCTACGAGCAGTACTTC.

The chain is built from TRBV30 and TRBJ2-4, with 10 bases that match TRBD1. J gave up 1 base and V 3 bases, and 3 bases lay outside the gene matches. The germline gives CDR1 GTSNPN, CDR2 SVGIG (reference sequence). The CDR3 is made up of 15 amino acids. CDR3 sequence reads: CAWRTGGAAKNIQYF. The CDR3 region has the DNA TGTGCCTGGAGGACAGGGGGCGCGGCCAAAAACATTCAGTACTTC.

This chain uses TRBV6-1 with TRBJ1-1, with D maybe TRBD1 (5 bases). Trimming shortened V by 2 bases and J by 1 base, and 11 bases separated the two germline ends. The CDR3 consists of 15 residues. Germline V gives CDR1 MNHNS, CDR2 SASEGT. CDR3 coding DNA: TGTGCCAGCAGTGAACAGGTAGACAGGAACACTGAAGCTTTCTTT. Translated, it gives CASSEQVDRNTEAFF.

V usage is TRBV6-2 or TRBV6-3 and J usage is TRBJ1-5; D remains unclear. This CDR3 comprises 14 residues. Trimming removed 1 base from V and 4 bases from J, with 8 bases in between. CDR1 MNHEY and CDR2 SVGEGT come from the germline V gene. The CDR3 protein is CASSYFISNQPQHF. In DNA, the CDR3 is TGTGCCAGCAGTTACTTTATCAGTAATCAGCCCCAGCATTTT.